This T cell receptor (beta chain) was recovered during a study of CD8+CD57+ T cells in acquired aplastic anemia. Using genomic DNA as the template, TCR beta VDJ and CDR3 profiling was carried out. TCRdb reprocessed the reads via MiXCR and lists one record per CDR3 protein. Among roughly 170,000 distinct CDR3 sequences, 48% were seen once, and the ten largest hold approximately 13%. The CDR3 has 16 amino acids. From germline, CDR1 is SEHNR and CDR2 FQNEAQ (reference sequence). V shed 2 bases and J shed 7 bases, with 20 bases lying between them. With regard to this clonotype: The conserved phenylalanine or tryptophan is not found at the CDR3 terminus, so this likely reflects a read error.

By flow cytometry, patients selected for sequencing had shown an expansion of CD8+CD57+ cells. The sequenced sample consisted of sorted CD4+, CD8+, or CD8+CD57+ T cells (not recorded which) from PBMCs. This clonotype was obtained from a human donor with aplastic anemia. The rearrangement links TRBV7-9 to TRBJ2-5, with D possibly TRBD1 on 9 matching bases. CDR3 sequence (DNA): TGTGCCAGCAGCTTACTTGCCAGCGGGGGACAGGGGACCCAGTACCTC. Protein sequence: CASSLLASGGQGTQYL.